This T cell receptor beta chain came from a study of cytomegalovirus exposure and HLA in healthy donors. Findings and caveats of the study: In vitro checks showed that a few CMV-associated chains really do target CMV antigens.

Using immunoSEQ multiplex PCR, the repertoire was profiled, and TCRdb retains in-frame clones only, with some absent. Of some 120,000 clones listed, about 89% are singletons. Remarks on this clone: Its antigen is undetermined.

The TCR comes from a woman under 30 in good health and CMV-seronegative. The sequenced sample consisted of PBMCs.

CDR3 sequence reads: CASSELVDRGRQDTQYF. DNA of the CDR3: TGTGCCAGCAGTGAACTAGTGGACAGGGGGCGTCAAGATACGCAGTATTTT. The V call is TRBV6-1, the J call TRBJ2-3, with 11 bases identical to TRBD1. J was trimmed by 5 bases and V by 2 bases; bases with no gene match: 9. Germline assignment: CDR1 MNHNS and CDR2 SASEGT. This CDR3 comprises 17 residues.